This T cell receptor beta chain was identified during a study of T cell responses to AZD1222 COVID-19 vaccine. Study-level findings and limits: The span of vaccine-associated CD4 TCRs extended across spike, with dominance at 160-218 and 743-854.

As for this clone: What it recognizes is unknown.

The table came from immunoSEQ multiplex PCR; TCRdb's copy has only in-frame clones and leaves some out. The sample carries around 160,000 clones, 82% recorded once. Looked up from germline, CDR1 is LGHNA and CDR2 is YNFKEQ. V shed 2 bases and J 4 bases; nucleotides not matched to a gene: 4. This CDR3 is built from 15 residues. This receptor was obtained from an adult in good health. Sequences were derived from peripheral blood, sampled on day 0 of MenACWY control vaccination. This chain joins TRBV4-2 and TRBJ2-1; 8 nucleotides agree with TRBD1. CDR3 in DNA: TGTGCCAGCAGCCAACAGGGACAGGTATACAATGAGCAGTTCTTC. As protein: CASSQQGQVYNEQFF.